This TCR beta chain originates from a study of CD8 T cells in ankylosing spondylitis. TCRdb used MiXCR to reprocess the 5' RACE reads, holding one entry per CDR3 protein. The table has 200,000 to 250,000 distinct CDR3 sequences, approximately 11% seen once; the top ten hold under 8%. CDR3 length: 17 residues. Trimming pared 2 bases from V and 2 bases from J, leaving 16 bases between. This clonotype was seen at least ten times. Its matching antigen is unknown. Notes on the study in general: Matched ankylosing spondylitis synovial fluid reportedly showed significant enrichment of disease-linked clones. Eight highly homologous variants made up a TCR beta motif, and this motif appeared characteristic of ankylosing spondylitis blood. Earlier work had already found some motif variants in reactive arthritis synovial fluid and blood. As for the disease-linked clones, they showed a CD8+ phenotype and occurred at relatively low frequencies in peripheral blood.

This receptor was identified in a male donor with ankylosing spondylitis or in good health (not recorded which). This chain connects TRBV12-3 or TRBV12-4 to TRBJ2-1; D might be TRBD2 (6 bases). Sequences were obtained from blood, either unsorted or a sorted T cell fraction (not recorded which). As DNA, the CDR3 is TGTGCCAGCAGTTTAAGCTTCGGCGGGACCACCTACAATGAGCAGTTCTTC. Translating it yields CASSLSFGGTTYNEQFF.